The clone carrying this T cell receptor beta chain was detected only once. The entry originates in a study of graft-versus-host responses after intestinal transplantation. The CDR3 runs to 13 residues. Per the germline V gene, CDR1 is MDHEN and CDR2 is SYDVKM. V was cut by 4 bases and J by 4 bases, with 8 bases left in between. This table comes from immunoSEQ multiplex PCR, and its TCRdb copy is limited to in-frame clones, with some not included. Of about 23,000 clones in the sample, roughly 90% were seen once. This TCR was recovered from a human patient who received an intestinal transplant, so some T cells may come from the graft donor. J is TRBJ2-1 and V is TRBV28, with D perhaps matching TRBD2 (6 bases). Sequenced here: PBMCs, sampled 39 days after intestinal transplant. The CDR3 region is CASSSAGYNEQFF. CDR3 sequence (DNA): TGTGCCAGCAGTTCCGCGGGGTACAATGAGCAGTTCTTC.